This is a list of T cell receptor beta chains from one sample in a study of OX40 agonist ivuxolimab in advanced cancers. The method was immunoSEQ multiplex PCR; TCRdb's version includes in-frame clones alone and lacks a portion of them. Among about 35,000 clones listed, under 85% were seen once. Here the sequenced sample was CD4+ or CD8+ T cells sorted from blood, taken in a trial of the OX40 agonist ivuxolimab. The receptors derive from an adult with an advanced solid tumor such as melanoma, head and neck, liver or kidney cancer. The conserved cysteine and the conserved F or W are not part of the CDR3 here. The D gene is left open where the match is weak.

ATGLAGGQDNEQF	TRBJ2-1	TRBV10-3	TRBD2
ASRPYLGNTIY	TRBJ1-3	TRBV28	-
ATSTVSKRLF	TRBJ1-4	TRBV15	-
ASSLTQGIDTQY	TRBJ2-3	TRBV7-8	-
SATGATEAF	TRBJ1-1	TRBV20-1	-
ASSYAETTGELF	TRBJ2-2	TRBV6-6	-
ASSTQGNTEAF	TRBJ1-1	TRBV14	-
AIRGTGVLYGYT	TRBJ1-2	TRBV10-3	TRBD1
ASSPPGLNTEAF	TRBJ1-1	TRBV6-5	-
ASSLLGVRNTEAF	TRBJ1-1	TRBV7-2	-
ASSSGAAYGYT	TRBJ1-2	TRBV19	-
ASSPGTFRNQPQH	TRBJ1-5	TRBV19	-
ASSTGGADTQY	TRBJ2-3	TRBV6-5	TRBD1
ASSGYSRQIDEQY	TRBJ2-7	TRBV18	-
AISTRDTGDTQY	TRBJ2-3	TRBV10-3	-
ATSPRQQNTEAF	TRBJ1-1	TRBV15	-
ASETGTGGFNEQF	TRBJ2-1	TRBV19	TRBD1
ASSRGVLDEQY	TRBJ2-7	TRBV27	-
ASSLIGAPGLGSPLH	TRBJ1-6	TRBV28	-
ASSYTLGDYLNEQF	TRBJ2-1	TRBV11-2	-
ASSPTDYGYT	TRBJ1-2	TRBV7-9	-
ASSFGSGTDTQY	TRBJ2-3	TRBV5-1	-
AWSTVSGYT	TRBJ1-2	TRBV30	-
SATVRAEQY	TRBJ2-7	TRBV20-1	-
ASSTPLQDEPF	TRBJ2-1	TRBV21-1	-
ASRTLDREGNIQY	TRBJ2-4	TRBV6-6	TRBD1
ASSRRGTEAF	TRBJ1-1	TRBV6-1	-
ASSSQTSGGAGYNEQF	TRBJ2-1	TRBV28	TRBD2
ASSRQDSNTEAF	TRBJ1-1	TRBV18	-
ASSWTGGGGELF	TRBJ2-2	TRBV5-1	TRBD1
ASSLGQVKDTQY	TRBJ2-3	TRBV11-3	-
SAPAQGIYT	TRBJ1-2	TRBV20-1	-
ASSQVLSANTEAF	TRBJ1-1	TRBV4-3	-
ASSVGQGVYGYT	TRBJ1-2	TRBV7-9	TRBD1
ASAKTGDYGYT	TRBJ1-2	TRBV5-1	TRBD1
ASSPTVSGNTIY	TRBJ1-3	TRBV11-2	-
ASRSTGVPTRTDTQY	TRBJ2-3	TRBV19	TRBD1
ASSQDRRGQETQY	TRBJ2-5	TRBV4-2	-
ASSPAVGQKFNEQF	TRBJ2-1	TRBV5-1	-
ASSLVSGLNEQF	TRBJ2-1	TRBV11-2	-
ASSVAPGDYGYT	TRBJ1-2	TRBV6-1	-
ASSIRRGYEQY	-	TRBV19	-
ASSLARDGGAQTQY	TRBJ2-5	TRBV5-1	-
ASWGGKETQY	TRBJ2-5	TRBV30	-
ASSQYSSGNTIY	TRBJ1-3	TRBV4-1	-
ASSQGAPGETQY	TRBJ2-5	TRBV7-2	TRBD1
ASSVVASGGNNEQF	TRBJ2-1	TRBV9	TRBD2